This T cell receptor (beta chain) emerged from a study of blood T cell repertoires in COVID-19. Study background: From the United States, Italy and Spain came samples of acute and convalescent COVID-19. Sources were T cells, B-cell-depleted T cells, or PBMCs; the material itself was cDNA or gDNA.

Patients from Seattle were sampled longitudinally, starting during active infection. In the original processing: Estimated nucleated cell counts came from reference gene primer amplification. TCRdb's copy holds only in-frame clones and misses some; the assay was immunoSEQ multiplex PCR. The V and J calls and clone size come from that table; D and trimming were worked out from the DNA. This sample carries about 49,000 clones, over 80% of them seen once, and the ten largest clones take less than 2.5%. The CDR3 is 11 residues long. V shed 2 bases and J shed 3 bases, with 5 bases lying between them. CDR1 and CDR2 (germline): DFQATT, SNEGSKA (reference sequence).

Sequencing input: peripheral blood. V and J are TRBV20-1 and TRBJ2-7, with D perhaps TRBD1 (5 bases). The sequence was collected from an elderly woman with COVID-19, enrolled during active disease. This CDR3 is CSARQGYEQYF. The CDR3, as DNA: TGCAGTGCTAGACAGGGCTACGAGCAGTACTTC.